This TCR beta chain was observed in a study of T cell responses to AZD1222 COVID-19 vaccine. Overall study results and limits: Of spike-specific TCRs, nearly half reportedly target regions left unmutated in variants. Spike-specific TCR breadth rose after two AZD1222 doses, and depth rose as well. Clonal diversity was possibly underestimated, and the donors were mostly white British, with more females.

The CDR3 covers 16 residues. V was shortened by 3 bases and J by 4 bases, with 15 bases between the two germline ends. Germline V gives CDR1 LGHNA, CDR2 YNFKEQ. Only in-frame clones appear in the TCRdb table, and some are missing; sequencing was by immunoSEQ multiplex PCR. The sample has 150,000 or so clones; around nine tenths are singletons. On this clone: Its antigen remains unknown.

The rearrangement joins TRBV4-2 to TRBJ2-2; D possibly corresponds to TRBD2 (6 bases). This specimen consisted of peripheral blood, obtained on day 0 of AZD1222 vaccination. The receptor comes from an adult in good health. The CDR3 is CASSQPSGLGTGELFF. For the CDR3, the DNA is TGTGCCAGCAGCCAGCCTTCGGGACTCGGCACCGGGGAGCTGTTTTTT.